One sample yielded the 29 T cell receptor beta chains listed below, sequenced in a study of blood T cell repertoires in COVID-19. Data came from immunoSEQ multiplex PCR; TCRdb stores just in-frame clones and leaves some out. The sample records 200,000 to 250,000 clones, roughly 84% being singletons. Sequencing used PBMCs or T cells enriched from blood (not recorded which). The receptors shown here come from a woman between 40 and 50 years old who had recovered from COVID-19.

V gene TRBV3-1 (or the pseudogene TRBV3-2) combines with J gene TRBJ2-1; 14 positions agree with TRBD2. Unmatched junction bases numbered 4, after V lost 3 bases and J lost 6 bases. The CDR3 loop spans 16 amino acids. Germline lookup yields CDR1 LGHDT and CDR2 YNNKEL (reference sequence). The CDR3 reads CASSQPGLAGVNEQFF. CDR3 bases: TGTGCCAGCAGCCAGCCGGGACTAGCGGGAGTCAATGAGCAGTTCTTC.

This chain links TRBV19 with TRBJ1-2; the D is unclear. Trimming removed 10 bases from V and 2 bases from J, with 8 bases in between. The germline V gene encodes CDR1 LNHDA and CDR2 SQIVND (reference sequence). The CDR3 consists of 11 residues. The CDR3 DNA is TGTGCCACCGAGGAGAACTATGGCTACACCTTC. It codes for CATEENYGYTF. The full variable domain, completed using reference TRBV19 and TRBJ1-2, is DGGITQSPKYLFRKEGQNVTLSCEQNLNHDAMYWYRQDPGQGLRLIYYSQIVNDFQKGDIAEGYSVSREKKESFPLTVTSAQKNPTAFYLCATEENYGYTFGSGTRLTVV.

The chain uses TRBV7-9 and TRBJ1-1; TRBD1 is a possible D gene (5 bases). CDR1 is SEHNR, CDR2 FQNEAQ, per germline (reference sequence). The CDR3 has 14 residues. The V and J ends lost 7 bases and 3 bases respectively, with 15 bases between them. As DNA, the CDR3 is TGTGCCAGCAACTCCGCGGGAGGGGACACTGAAGCTTTCTTT. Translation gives CASNSAGGDTEAFF.

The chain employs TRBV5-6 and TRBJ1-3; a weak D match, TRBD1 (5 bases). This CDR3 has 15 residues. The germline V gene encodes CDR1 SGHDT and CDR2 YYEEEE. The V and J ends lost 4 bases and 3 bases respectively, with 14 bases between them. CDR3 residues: CASSLRRQIGNTIYF. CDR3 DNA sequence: TGTGCCAGCAGCCTTAGGCGACAGATTGGAAACACCATATATTTT.

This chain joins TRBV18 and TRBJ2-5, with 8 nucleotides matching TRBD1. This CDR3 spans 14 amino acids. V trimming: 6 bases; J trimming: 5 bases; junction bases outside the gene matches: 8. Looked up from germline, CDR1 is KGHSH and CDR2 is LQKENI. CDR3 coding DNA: TGTGCCAGCTCTCCGGACAGGGTAGGGGAGACCCAGTACTTC. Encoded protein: CASSPDRVGETQYF.

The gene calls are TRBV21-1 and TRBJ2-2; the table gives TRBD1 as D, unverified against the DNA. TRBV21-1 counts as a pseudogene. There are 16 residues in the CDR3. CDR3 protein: CASSKGAGGRTGELFF. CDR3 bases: TGTGCCAGCAGCAAAGGGGCAGGGGGCCGGACCGGGGAGCTGTTTTTT.

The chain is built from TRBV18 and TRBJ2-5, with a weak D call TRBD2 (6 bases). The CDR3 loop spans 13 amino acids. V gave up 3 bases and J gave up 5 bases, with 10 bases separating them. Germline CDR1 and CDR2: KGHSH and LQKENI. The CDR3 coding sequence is TGTGCCAGCTCACCGACTAGTTTGGAGACCCAGTACTTC. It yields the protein CASSPTSLETQYF.

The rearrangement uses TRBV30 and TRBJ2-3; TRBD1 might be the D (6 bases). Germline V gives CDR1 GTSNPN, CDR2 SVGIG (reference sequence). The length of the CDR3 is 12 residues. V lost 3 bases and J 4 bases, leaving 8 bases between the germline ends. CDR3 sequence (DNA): TGTGCCTGGAGAGGACAGTCAGATACGCAGTATTTT. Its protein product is CAWRGQSDTQYF.

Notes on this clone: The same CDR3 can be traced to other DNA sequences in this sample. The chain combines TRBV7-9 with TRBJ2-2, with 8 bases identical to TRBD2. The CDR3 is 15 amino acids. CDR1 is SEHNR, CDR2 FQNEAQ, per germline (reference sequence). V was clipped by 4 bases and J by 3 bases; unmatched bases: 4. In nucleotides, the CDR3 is TGTGCCAGCAGCTCAACTAGCGGAGACACCGGGGAGCTGTTTTTT. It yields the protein CASSSTSGDTGELFF.

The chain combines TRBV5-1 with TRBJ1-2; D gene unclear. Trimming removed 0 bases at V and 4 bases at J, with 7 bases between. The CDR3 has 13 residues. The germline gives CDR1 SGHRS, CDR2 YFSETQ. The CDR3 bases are TGCGCCAGCAGCTTGGAGGGAGGCTATGGCTACACCTTC. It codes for CASSLEGGYGYTF.

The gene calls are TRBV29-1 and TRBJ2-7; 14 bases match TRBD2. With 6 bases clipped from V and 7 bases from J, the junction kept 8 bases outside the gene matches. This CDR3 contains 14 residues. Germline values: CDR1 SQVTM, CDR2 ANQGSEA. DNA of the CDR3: TGCAGCGTGAGGCGACTAGCGGGAGGGGGGGAGCAGTACTTC. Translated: CSVRRLAGGGEQYF.

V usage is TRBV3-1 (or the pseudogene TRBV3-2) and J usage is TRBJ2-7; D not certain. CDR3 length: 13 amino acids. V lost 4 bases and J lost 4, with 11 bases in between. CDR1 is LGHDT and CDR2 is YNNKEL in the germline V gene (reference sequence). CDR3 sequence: CASSLGDGYEQYF. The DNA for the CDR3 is TGTGCCAGCAGCCTAGGAGACGGGTACGAGCAGTACTTC.

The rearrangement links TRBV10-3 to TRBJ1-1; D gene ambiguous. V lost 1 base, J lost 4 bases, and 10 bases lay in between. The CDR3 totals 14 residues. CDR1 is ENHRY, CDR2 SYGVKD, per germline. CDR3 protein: CAISEYEVGTEAFF. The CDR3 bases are TGTGCCATCAGTGAGTATGAGGTCGGCACTGAAGCTTTCTTT.

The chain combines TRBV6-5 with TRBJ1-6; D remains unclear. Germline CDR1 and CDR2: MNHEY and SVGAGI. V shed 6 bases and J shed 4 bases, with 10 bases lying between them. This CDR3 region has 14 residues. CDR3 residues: CASRKAEYNSPLHF. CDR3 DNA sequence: TGTGCCAGCAGGAAGGCGGAGTATAATTCACCCCTCCACTTT.

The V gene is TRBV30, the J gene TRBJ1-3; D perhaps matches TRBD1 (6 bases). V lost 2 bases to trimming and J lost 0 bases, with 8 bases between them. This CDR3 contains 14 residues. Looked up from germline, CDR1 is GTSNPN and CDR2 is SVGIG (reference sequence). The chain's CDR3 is CAWSTGSSGNTIYF. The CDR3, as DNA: TGTGCCTGGAGTACAGGGAGCTCTGGAAACACCATATATTTT. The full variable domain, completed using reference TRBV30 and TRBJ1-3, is SQTIHQWPATLVQPVGSPLSLECTVEGTSNPNLYWYRQAAGRGLQLLFYSVGIGQISSEVPQNLSASRPQDRQFILSSKKLLLSDSGFYLCAWSTGSSGNTIYFGEGSWLTVV.

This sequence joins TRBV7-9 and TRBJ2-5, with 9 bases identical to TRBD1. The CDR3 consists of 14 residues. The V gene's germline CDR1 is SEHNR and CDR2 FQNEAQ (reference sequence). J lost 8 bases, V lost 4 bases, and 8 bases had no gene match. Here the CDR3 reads CASSSGQGTGTQYF. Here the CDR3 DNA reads TGTGCCAGCAGCTCCGGACAGGGGACCGGTACCCAGTACTTC.

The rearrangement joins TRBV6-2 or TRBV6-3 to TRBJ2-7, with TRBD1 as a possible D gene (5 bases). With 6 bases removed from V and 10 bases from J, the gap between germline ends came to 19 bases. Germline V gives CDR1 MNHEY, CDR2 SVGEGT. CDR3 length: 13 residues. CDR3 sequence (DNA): TGTGCCAGCAGCCCTTTGACTGGGGCCCAACAGTACGTC. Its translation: CASSPLTGAQQYV.

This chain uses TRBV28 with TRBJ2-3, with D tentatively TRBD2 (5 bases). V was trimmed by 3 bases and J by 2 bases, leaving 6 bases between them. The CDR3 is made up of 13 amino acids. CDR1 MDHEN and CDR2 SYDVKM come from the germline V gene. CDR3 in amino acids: CASSLDSTDTQYF. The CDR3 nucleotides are TGTGCCAGCAGTTTGGACTCCACAGATACGCAGTATTTT.

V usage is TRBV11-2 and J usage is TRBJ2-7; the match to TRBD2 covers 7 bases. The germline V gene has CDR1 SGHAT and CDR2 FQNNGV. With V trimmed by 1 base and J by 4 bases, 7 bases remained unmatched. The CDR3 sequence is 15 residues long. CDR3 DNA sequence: TGTGCCAGCAGCTTAGGGGGAGGGCAGCCTTACGAGCAGTACTTC. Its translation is CASSLGGGQPYEQYF.

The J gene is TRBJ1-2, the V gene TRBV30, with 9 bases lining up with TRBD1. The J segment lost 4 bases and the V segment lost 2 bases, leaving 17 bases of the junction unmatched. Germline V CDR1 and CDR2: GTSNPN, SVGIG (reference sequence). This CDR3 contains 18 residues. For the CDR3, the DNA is TGTGCCTGGAGTCAGAAACCGGGACAGGGTGAGGATAGCTATGGCTACACCTTC. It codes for CAWSQKPGQGEDSYGYTF.

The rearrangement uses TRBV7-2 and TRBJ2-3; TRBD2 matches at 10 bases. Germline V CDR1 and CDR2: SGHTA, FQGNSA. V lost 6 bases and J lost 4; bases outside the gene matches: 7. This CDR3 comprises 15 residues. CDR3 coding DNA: TGTGCCAGCAGATCTAAAGCGGGAGGGGCAGATACGCAGTATTTT. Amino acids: CASRSKAGGADTQYF. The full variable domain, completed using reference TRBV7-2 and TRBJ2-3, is GAGVSQSPSNKVTEKGKDVELRCDPISGHTALYWYRQSLGQGLEFLIYFQGNSAPDKSGLPSDRFSAERTGGSVSTLTIQRTQQEDSAVYLCASRSKAGGADTQYFGPGTRLTVL.

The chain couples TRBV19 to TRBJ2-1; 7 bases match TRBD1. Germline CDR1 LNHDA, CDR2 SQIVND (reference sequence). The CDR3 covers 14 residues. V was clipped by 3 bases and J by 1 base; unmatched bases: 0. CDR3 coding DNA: TGTGCCAGTAGTATGGGACAGTCCTACAATGAGCAGTTCTTC. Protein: CASSMGQSYNEQFF.

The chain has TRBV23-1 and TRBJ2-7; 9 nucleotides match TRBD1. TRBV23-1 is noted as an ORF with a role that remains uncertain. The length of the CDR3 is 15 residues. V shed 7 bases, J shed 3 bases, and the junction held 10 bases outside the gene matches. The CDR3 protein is CASTNLTGGCYEQYV. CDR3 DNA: TGCGCCAGCACCAACTTGACAGGGGGTTGCTACGAGCAGTACGTC.

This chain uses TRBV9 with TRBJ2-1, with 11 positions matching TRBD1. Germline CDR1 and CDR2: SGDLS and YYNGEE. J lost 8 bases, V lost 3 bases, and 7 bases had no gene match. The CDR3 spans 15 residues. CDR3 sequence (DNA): TGTGCCAGCAGCGAAGGGACAGGGGGTGTCGATGAGCAGTTCTTC. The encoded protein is CASSEGTGGVDEQFF.

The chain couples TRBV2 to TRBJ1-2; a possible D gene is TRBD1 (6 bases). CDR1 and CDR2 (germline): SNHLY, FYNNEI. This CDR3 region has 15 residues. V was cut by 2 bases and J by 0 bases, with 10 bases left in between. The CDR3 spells CASSESTGSNYGYTF. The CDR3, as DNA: TGTGCCAGCAGTGAATCGACAGGCTCTAACTATGGCTACACCTTC.

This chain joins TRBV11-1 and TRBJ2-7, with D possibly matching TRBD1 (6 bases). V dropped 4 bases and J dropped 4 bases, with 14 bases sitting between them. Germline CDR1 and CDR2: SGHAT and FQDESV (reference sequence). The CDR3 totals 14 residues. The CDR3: CASSSRDNSYEQYF. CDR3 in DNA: TGTGCCAGCAGCTCCCGGGACAATTCATACGAGCAGTACTTC.

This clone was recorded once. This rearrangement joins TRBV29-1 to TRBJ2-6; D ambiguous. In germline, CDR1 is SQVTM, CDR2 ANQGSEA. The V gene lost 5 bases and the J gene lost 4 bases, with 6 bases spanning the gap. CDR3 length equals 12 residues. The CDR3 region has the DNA TGCAGCGTTTCACTGGGGGCCAACGTCCTGACTTTC. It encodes CSVSLGANVLTF. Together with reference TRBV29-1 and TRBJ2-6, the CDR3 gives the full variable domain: SAVISQKPSRDICQRGTSLTIQCQVDSQVTMMFWYRQQPGQSLTLIATANQGSEATYESGFVIDKFPISRPNLTFSTLTVSNMSPEDSSIYLCSVSLGANVLTFGAGSRLTVL.

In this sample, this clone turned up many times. The CDR3 loop is CASRGGGSSTEAFF. In nucleotides, the CDR3 is TGCGCCAGCAGAGGAGGAGGGTCGAGCACTGAAGCTTTCTTT. This chain joins TRBV4-1 and TRBJ1-1; D remains unclear. The CDR3 runs to 14 residues. V shed 6 bases and J shed 4 bases, with 15 bases lying between them. Germline CDR1 reads MGHRA; CDR2 reads YSYEKL.

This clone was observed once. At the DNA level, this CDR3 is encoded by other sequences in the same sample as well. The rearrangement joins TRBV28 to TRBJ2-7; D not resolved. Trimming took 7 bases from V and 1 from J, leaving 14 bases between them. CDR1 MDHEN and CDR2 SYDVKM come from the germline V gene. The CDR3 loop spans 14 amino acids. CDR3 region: CASNPPSASYEQYF. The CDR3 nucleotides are TGTGCCAGCAACCCTCCCAGTGCTTCCTACGAGCAGTACTTC.